This T cell receptor (beta chain) appears in the sequencing data of a study of beta chain features in type 1 diabetes. One heparinised draw of blood, averaging approximately 110 mL, came from each donor. Over 95% purity was reached by all sorted populations. Points from the study as a whole: A moderate, significant TCRB CDR3 shortening appeared in type 1 diabetes across four CD4+ subsets.

In its sample, this clone was seen a few times. The antigen is unknown. What was sequenced were expressed TCRB transcripts, since all of the isolated RNA had been reverse transcribed. Clones were sequenced by immunoSEQ multiplex PCR, and TCRdb holds only the in-frame ones, with some missing. This sample yields 150,000 to 200,000 clones, of which around 8.6% are seen a single time; approximately 0.54% belongs to the top ten. CDR1 SGDLS and CDR2 YYNGEE come from the germline V gene. V was shortened by 0 bases and J by 5 bases, with 11 bases between the two germline ends. The CDR3 runs 14 residues. This chain links TRBV9 with TRBJ1-1, with D unresolved. Sequencing input: central memory CD4+ T cells from blood. The receptor was derived from a young woman with type 1 diabetes. For the CDR3, the DNA is TGTGCCAGCAGCGTAGAGGCAGGTGGAACTGAAGCTTTCTTT. As protein: CASSVEAGGTEAFF.